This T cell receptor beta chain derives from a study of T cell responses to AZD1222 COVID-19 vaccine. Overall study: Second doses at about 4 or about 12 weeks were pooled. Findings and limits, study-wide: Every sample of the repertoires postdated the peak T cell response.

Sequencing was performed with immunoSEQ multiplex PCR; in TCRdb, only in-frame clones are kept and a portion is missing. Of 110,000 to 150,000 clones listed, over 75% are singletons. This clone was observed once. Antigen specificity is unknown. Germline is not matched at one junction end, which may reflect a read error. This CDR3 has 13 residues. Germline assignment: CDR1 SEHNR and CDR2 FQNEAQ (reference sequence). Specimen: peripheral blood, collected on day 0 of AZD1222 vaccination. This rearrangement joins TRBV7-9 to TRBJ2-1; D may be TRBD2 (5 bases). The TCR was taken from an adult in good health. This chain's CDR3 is CASSLGTGLSRIF. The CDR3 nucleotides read TGTGCCAGCAGCTTAGGGACCGGACTCTCCAGGATCTTC.